The 22 T cell receptor beta chains presented below share a single source sample, sequenced in a study of cytomegalovirus exposure and HLA in healthy donors. The PCR employed 60 Vbeta primers together with 13 Jbeta primers. Method: immunoSEQ multiplex PCR; TCRdb's copy keeps in-frame clones and lacks some. The table lists more than 100,000 clones, over 65% of them singletons, with 2.7% in the top ten. Material: PBMCs. These receptors all come from a middle-aged woman in good health and CMV-seropositive.

V usage is TRBV2 and J usage is TRBJ1-1; a possible D gene is TRBD1 (5 bases). There are 15 residues in the CDR3. CDR1 and CDR2 from the germline V gene are SNHLY and FYNNEI. The V and J ends lost 8 bases and 1 base respectively, with 17 bases between them. The CDR3 is CASSPEGLPNTEAFF. CDR3 sequence (DNA): TGTGCCAGCTCTCCGGAGGGGTTGCCGAACACTGAAGCTTTCTTT.

J is TRBJ2-7 and V is TRBV29-1; the match to TRBD1 covers 9 bases. V gave up 4 bases and J gave up 1 base; unmatched junction bases: 5. This CDR3 region has 14 residues. Germline V gives CDR1 SQVTM, CDR2 ANQGSEA. CDR3 loop: CSVVGQGDSYEQYF. CDR3 coding DNA: TGCAGCGTTGTGGGACAGGGCGATTCCTACGAGCAGTACTTC.

The V call is TRBV7-6, the J call TRBJ1-2; TRBD1 matches at 7 bases. The CDR3 loop spans 14 amino acids. Germline trimming cut 2 bases from V and 6 bases from J; bases unmatched to any gene: 6. In germline, CDR1 is SGHVS, CDR2 FNYEAQ. The CDR3 region has the DNA TGTGCCAGCAGCTTATCCCCAGGGGGGAATGGCTACACCTTC. It specifies CASSLSPGGNGYTF.

This clone was observed a few times. The J gene is TRBJ1-1, the V gene TRBV15; D not certain. This CDR3 is built from 14 residues. Germline V CDR1 and CDR2: LNHNV, YYDKDF (reference sequence). Trimming stripped 1 base from V and 8 bases from J, with 14 bases between. CDR3 protein: CATSRALAGGEAFF. The CDR3 DNA reads as TGTGCCACCAGCAGAGCTCTTGCCGGCGGGGAAGCTTTCTTT.

This chain connects TRBV19 to TRBJ1-5; weak D call: TRBD1 (5 bases). The CDR3 is made up of 16 amino acids. Trimming took 6 bases from V and 1 from J, leaving 16 bases between them. Germline V gene sequence: CDR1 LNHDA, CDR2 SQIVND (reference sequence). The DNA for the CDR3 is TGTGCCAGTAGAGTGATGTGGGGGGAGAGCAATCAGCCCCAGCATTTT. Amino acids: CASRVMWGESNQPQHF. Based on the CDR3 plus reference TRBV19 and TRBJ1-5, the full variable domain is DGGITQSPKYLFRKEGQNVTLSCEQNLNHDAMYWYRQDPGQGLRLIYYSQIVNDFQKGDIAEGYSVSREKKESFPLTVTSAQKNPTAFYLCASRVMWGESNQPQHFGDGTRLSIL.

The chain is built from TRBV5-1 and TRBJ2-7, with TRBD2 identical over 12 bases. Trimming at V came to 5 bases and at J to 1 base, leaving 10 bases not matched to a gene. Germline CDR1 is SGHRS and CDR2 is YFSETQ. This CDR3 comprises 17 residues. CDR3 residues: CASRGSSGRAGSYEQYF. CDR3 in DNA: TGCGCCAGCAGGGGGTCTAGCGGGAGGGCAGGTTCCTACGAGCAGTACTTC.

This rearrangement joins TRBV27 to TRBJ1-5; D is unclear. Germline loops: CDR1 MNHEY, CDR2 SMNVEV (reference sequence). V was pared by 0 bases and J by 6 bases, with 15 bases between. The CDR3 contains 16 residues. In DNA form, the CDR3 reads TGTGCCAGCAGTTTATCGTATATGGCGGGTGTTCAGCCCCAGCATTTT. Translation gives CASSLSYMAGVQPQHF.

This chain links TRBV27 with TRBJ2-7; perhaps TRBD1 as D (6 bases). The V gene lost 6 bases and the J gene lost 2 bases, with 14 bases spanning the gap. This CDR3 spans 14 amino acids. Germline lookup yields CDR1 MNHEY and CDR2 SMNVEV (reference sequence). This CDR3 is CASRLTGPTYEQYF. CDR3 nucleotide sequence: TGTGCCAGCAGACTGACAGGCCCCACCTACGAGCAGTACTTC.

The chain recombines TRBV15 with TRBJ2-3; the D gene is possibly TRBD2 (7 bases). Trimming took off 0 bases at V and 6 bases at J, with 19 bases between the two ends. The CDR3 extends over 17 amino acids. Germline CDR1 LNHNV, CDR2 YYDKDF (reference sequence). The CDR3 region is CATSRESAGHKGDTQYF. Here the CDR3 DNA reads TGTGCCACCAGCAGAGAATCAGCGGGACATAAGGGGGATACGCAGTATTTT. The full variable domain, completed using reference TRBV15 and TRBJ2-3, is DAMVIQNPRYQVTQFGKPVTLSCSQTLNHNVMYWYQQKSSQAPKLLFHYYDKDFNNEADTPDNFQSRRPNTSFCFLDIRSPGLGDTAMYLCATSRESAGHKGDTQYFGPGTRLTVL.

The chain is built from TRBV4-1 and TRBJ2-5; 7 bases map to TRBD1. The J call may not be correct, given that the DNA end is closer to TRBJ2-7. The length of the CDR3 is 15 residues. Germline V gene sequence: CDR1 MGHRA, CDR2 YSYEKL. This chain's CDR3 is CASSQGRTGVYEQYF. The CDR3 DNA reads TGCGCCAGCAGCCAAGGGCGCACAGGGGTGTACGAGCAGTACTTC.

V usage is TRBV10-3 and J usage is TRBJ2-1, with 11 bases that match TRBD2. With V trimmed by 6 bases and J by 0 bases, 4 bases remained unmatched. This CDR3 region has 16 residues. Germline values: CDR1 ENHRY, CDR2 SYGVKD. CDR3 nucleotide sequence: TGTGCCATCAGAGGTAGCGGGGGGGCCTCCTACAATGAGCAGTTCTTC. It translates to CAIRGSGGASYNEQFF.

CDR3 residues: CASSRGEALIRTQHF. The CDR3 DNA sequence: TGTGCCAGTAGCAGGGGGGAGGCCTTGATTCGAACCCAGCATTTT. The chain links TRBV19 to TRBJ1-5, with 7 bases identical to TRBD1. V shed 6 bases and J 11 bases; nucleotides not matched to a gene: 16. This CDR3 spans 15 amino acids. The germline V gene has CDR1 LNHDA and CDR2 SQIVND (reference sequence).

The V and J genes are TRBV27 and TRBJ2-3; 12 bases align to TRBD1. CDR1 and CDR2 (germline): MNHEY, SMNVEV (reference sequence). The ends lost 0 bases at V and 6 bases at J; junction bases unmatched: 4. The CDR3 has 16 amino acids. As DNA, the CDR3 is TGTGCCAGCAGTTTATCGGGGACAGGGGGCATGGATACGCAGTATTTT. Its protein is CASSLSGTGGMDTQYF.

This clone was seen more than once but under ten times. The chain recombines TRBV27 with TRBJ1-5; D ambiguous. V was pared by 2 bases and J by 7 bases, with 9 bases between. There are 13 residues in the CDR3. Germline V gives CDR1 MNHEY, CDR2 SMNVEV (reference sequence). The CDR3 here is CASSLMGSQPQHF. The CDR3 coding sequence is TGTGCCAGCAGTTTAATGGGGAGCCAGCCCCAGCATTTT.

The rearrangement joins TRBV6-1 to TRBJ2-7, with 10 positions matching TRBD2. Germline V gene sequence: CDR1 MNHNS, CDR2 SASEGT. The CDR3 extends over 16 amino acids. With V trimmed by 2 bases and J by 0 bases, 4 bases remained unmatched. This CDR3 reads CASSEQSGGGSYEQYF. The CDR3 nucleotides are TGTGCCAGCAGTGAACAGAGCGGGGGGGGCTCCTACGAGCAGTACTTC.

The J gene is TRBJ2-2, the V gene TRBV2; maybe TRBD1 (6 bases). V lost 5 bases and J lost 0, with 16 bases in between. The V gene's germline CDR1 is SNHLY and CDR2 FYNNEI. The CDR3 extends over 17 amino acids. The CDR3 spells CASSRSAGTSNTGELFF. Written as DNA, the CDR3 is TGTGCCAGCAGTCGATCAGCCGGGACATCGAACACCGGGGAGCTGTTTTTT.

The rearrangement links TRBV15 to TRBJ2-3; D is ambiguous. Trimming shortened V by 7 bases and J by 5 bases, and 7 bases separated the two germline ends. The CDR3 is 11 residues long. CDR1 is LNHNV, CDR2 YYDKDF, per germline (reference sequence). The CDR3 nucleotides read TGTGCCACCACCGCGAGAGATACGCAGTATTTT. Amino acid sequence: CATTARDTQYF.

J is TRBJ1-4 and V is TRBV9; no clear D. The CDR3 covers 15 residues. The germline gives CDR1 SGDLS, CDR2 YYNGEE. V gave up 4 bases and J gave up 4 bases, with 14 bases separating them. As DNA, the CDR3 is TGTGCCAGCAGCCTCGCTGCAAACTATAATGAAAAACTGTTTTTT. This codes for CASSLAANYNEKLFF.

The rearrangement uses TRBV7-3 and TRBJ2-3; D possibly corresponds to TRBD1 (5 bases). The CDR3 runs 14 residues. Germline CDR1 and CDR2: SGHTA and FQGTGA. The V gene lost 4 bases and the J gene lost 6 bases, with 14 bases spanning the gap. Written as DNA, the CDR3 is TGTGCCAGCAGCTCCAGCCCCAGGGCTGATACGCAGTATTTT. Translation: CASSSSPRADTQYF.

The CDR3 region has the DNA TGTGCCAGCAGTAAGCGGGACTCCTACAATGAGCAGTTCTTC. Amino acids: CASSKRDSYNEQFF. The V call is TRBV6-5, the J call TRBJ2-1; TRBD2 agrees at 7 bases. Losses at the gene ends were 5 bases for V and 0 bases for J; bases not matched to a gene: 1. The CDR3 has 14 amino acids. The germline V gene has CDR1 MNHEY and CDR2 SVGAGI.

The chain links TRBV18 to TRBJ1-1, with TRBD1 matching over 8 bases. The CDR3 covers 13 residues. J gave up 3 bases and V 5 bases, and 2 bases lay outside the gene matches. Germline CDR1 and CDR2: KGHSH and LQKENI. CDR3 in amino acids: CASSVQGDTEAFF. As DNA, the CDR3 is TGTGCCAGCTCAGTACAGGGGGACACTGAAGCTTTCTTT. The variable domain in full, completed from reference TRBV18 and TRBJ1-1, reads NAGVMQNPRHLVRRRGQEARLRCSPMKGHSHVYWYRQLPEEGLKFMVYLQKENIIDESGMPKERFSAEFPKEGPSILRIQQVVRGDSAAYFCASSVQGDTEAFFGQGTRLTVV.

The V and J genes are TRBV7-8 and TRBJ2-1; 11 bases agree with TRBD1. The CDR3 is 16 residues long. Per germline, CDR1 SGHVS and CDR2 FQNEAQ. V lost 1 base to trimming and J lost 8 bases; unmatched junction nucleotides: 7. Written as DNA, the CDR3 is TGTGCCAGCAGCTTAGATCTAGGACAGGGGGCCCATGAGCAGTTCTTC. Translated: CASSLDLGQGAHEQFF.